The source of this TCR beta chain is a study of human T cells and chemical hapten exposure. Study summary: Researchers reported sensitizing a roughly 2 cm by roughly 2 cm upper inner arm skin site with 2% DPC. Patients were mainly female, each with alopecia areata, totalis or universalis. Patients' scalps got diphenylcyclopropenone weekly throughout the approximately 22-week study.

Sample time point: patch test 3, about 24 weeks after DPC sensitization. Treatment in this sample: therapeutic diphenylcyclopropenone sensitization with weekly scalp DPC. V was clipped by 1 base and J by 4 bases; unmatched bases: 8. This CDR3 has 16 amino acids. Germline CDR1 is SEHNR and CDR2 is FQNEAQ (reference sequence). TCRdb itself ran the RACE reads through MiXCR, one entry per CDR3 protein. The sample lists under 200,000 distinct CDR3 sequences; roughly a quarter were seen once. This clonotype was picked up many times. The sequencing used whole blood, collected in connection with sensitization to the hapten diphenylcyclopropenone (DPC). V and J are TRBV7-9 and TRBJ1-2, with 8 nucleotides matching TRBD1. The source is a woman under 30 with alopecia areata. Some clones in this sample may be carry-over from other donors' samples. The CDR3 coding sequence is TGTGCCAGCAGCTTAGGGTCACAGGGGGTGGCCTATGGCTACACCTTC. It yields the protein CASSLGSQGVAYGYTF.